Listed here are 27 T cell receptor beta chains from one sample, sequenced in a study of post-analysis software for immune sequencing data. Each TCR beta cDNA library carried unique molecular identifiers. From the PCR reads, TCRdb called clonotypes with MiXCR, one entry per CDR3 protein. There are roughly 150,000 distinct CDR3 sequences in the sample; 30% to 45% occur only once, and 25% to 35% lies in the top ten. The sequenced sample was blood, obtained after autologous hematopoietic stem cell transplantation. Source of these receptors: a girl aged 5 to 17 with multiple sclerosis.

CDR3 residues: CSVVDRGGNQPQHF. In nucleotides, the CDR3 is TGCAGCGTTGTGGACAGGGGGGGGAATCAGCCCCAGCATTTT. This chain uses TRBV29-1 with TRBJ1-5; TRBD1 matches at 10 bases. The ends lost 4 bases at V and 4 bases at J; junction bases unmatched: 4. This CDR3 is built from 14 residues. Per the germline V gene, CDR1 is SQVTM and CDR2 is ANQGSEA.

The V and J genes are TRBV20-1 and TRBJ2-4; 9 bases are shared with TRBD2. Germline V gives CDR1 DFQATT, CDR2 SNEGSKA (reference sequence). There are 16 residues in the CDR3. V lost 5 bases, J lost 6 bases, and 14 bases stayed unmatched. This CDR3 is CSAPDDYSGSRNIQYF. The CDR3 nucleotides read TGCAGTGCTCCCGACGACTATAGCGGGAGCAGAAACATTCAGTACTTC.

The rearrangement links TRBV20-1 to TRBJ2-5; 15 bases fit TRBD2. The CDR3 is 15 residues long. Germline-derived CDR1 and CDR2 are DFQATT and SNEGSKA (reference sequence). V was pared by 1 base and J by 3 bases, with 0 bases of the junction left unmatched. Here the CDR3 reads CSARGTSGREETQYF. For the CDR3, the DNA is TGCAGTGCTAGAGGGACTAGCGGGAGGGAAGAGACCCAGTACTTC.

This chain joins TRBV25-1 and TRBJ2-5; D is uncertain. The CDR3 runs 14 residues. V was pared by 0 bases and J by 1 base, with 6 bases between. The V gene's germline CDR1 is MGHDK and CDR2 SYGVNS. The CDR3 here is CASSEYQVQETQYF. The DNA of the CDR3 is TGTGCCAGCAGTGAATATCAGGTCCAAGAGACCCAGTACTTC.

The chain combines TRBV7-6 with TRBJ1-1; D is unclear. V was cut by 4 bases and J by 0 bases, with 12 bases left in between. This CDR3 is built from 15 residues. CDR1 SGHVS and CDR2 FNYEAQ come from the germline V gene. The DNA for the CDR3 is TGTGCCAGCAGCTCCGGTGTACTACTGAACACTGAAGCTTTCTTT. This encodes CASSSGVLLNTEAFF.

This clonotype was counted at least ten times. This CDR3 is CASRRLPGRYSYEQYF. The CDR3 DNA follows: TGTGCCAGCAGACGCCTCCCGGGCAGGTACTCCTACGAGCAGTACTTC. The V call is TRBV6-5, the J call TRBJ2-7; no clear D. Germline V gene data show CDR1 as MNHEY and CDR2 as SVGAGI. V lost 6 bases, J lost 0 bases, and 18 bases lay in between. The length of the CDR3 is 16 residues.

The chain recombines TRBV20-1 with TRBJ2-2, with D hard to call. The CDR3 is made up of 15 amino acids. Germline values: CDR1 DFQATT, CDR2 SNEGSKA (reference sequence). Trimming stripped 6 bases from V and 4 bases from J, with 18 bases between. The CDR3 DNA reads as TGCAGTGCCCCAGGAAAGGGAATGCGCACCGGGGAGCTGTTTTTT. Translating it yields CSAPGKGMRTGELFF.

The gene calls are TRBV7-2 and TRBJ1-6; D is possibly TRBD1 (5 bases). Trimming cost V 1 base and J 14 bases, with 9 bases left between them. The V gene's germline CDR1 is SGHTA and CDR2 FQGNSA. This CDR3 has 12 amino acids. The CDR3 DNA reads TGTGCCAGCAGCTTAGTTGGGGACTCCCTCCACTTT. Translated: CASSLVGDSLHF.

CDR3 region: CASSLVGLATYSYEQYF. The CDR3 bases are TGTGCCAGCAGCTTAGTAGGCCTAGCGACCTATTCCTACGAGCAGTACTTC. The V gene is TRBV7-2, the J gene TRBJ2-7, with D tentatively TRBD2 (6 bases). Trimming cost V 1 base and J 1 base, with 17 bases left between them. Germline lookup yields CDR1 SGHTA and CDR2 FQGNSA. This CDR3 contains 17 residues.

The chain carries TRBV5-1 and TRBJ2-1, with 7 positions matching TRBD2. The DNA end is more similar to TRBJ2-7, so the J call may be wrong. This CDR3 is 14 amino acids long. In germline, CDR1 is SGHRS, CDR2 YFSETQ. The chain's CDR3 is CASSPGLTYNEQYF. The DNA for the CDR3 is TGCGCCAGCAGCCCGGGACTAACCTACAATGAGCAGTACTTC.

Many counts were recorded for this clonotype. The chain recombines TRBV29-1 with TRBJ2-5, with 7 bases matching TRBD2. Germline CDR1 SQVTM, CDR2 ANQGSEA. The CDR3 has 12 amino acids. The junction had 8 bases not matched to a gene; V was cut back by 8 bases and J by 5 bases. The chain's CDR3 is CSIEMGGETQYF. The CDR3 DNA sequence: TGCAGCATAGAAATGGGAGGGGAGACCCAGTACTTC.

V is TRBV5-1 and J is TRBJ1-2; a weak D match, TRBD1 (5 bases). The CDR3 runs to 13 residues. V was trimmed by 2 bases and J by 8 bases, leaving 13 bases between them. Per germline, CDR1 SGHRS and CDR2 YFSETQ. CDR3 in amino acids: CASSFSRAEGYTF. Here the CDR3 DNA reads TGCGCCAGCAGCTTTTCCAGGGCGGAAGGCTACACCTTC.

The V call is TRBV3-1, the J call TRBJ2-1; possible D gene TRBD1, 6 bases. This CDR3 spans 16 amino acids. Germline loops: CDR1 LGHDT, CDR2 YNNKEL (reference sequence). V was pared by 0 bases and J by 7 bases, with 16 bases between. The CDR3 reads CASSQDRGRGLNEQFF. The CDR3 nucleotides are TGTGCCAGCAGCCAAGACAGGGGCAGGGGTCTTAATGAGCAGTTCTTC.

The CDR3 reads CASSHLDRGTEAFF. The CDR3 nucleotides read TGTGCCAGCAGCCACCTCGACAGGGGCACTGAAGCTTTCTTT. J is TRBJ1-1 and V is TRBV3-1; 8 bases match TRBD1. The CDR3 loop spans 14 amino acids. Germline CDR1 reads LGHDT; CDR2 reads YNNKEL (reference sequence). Unmatched junction bases numbered 4, after V lost 3 bases and J lost 4 bases. Using reference TRBV3-1 and TRBJ1-1 for the parts outside the CDR3, the full variable domain is DTAVSQTPKYLVTQMGNDKSIKCEQNLGHDTMYWYKQDSKKFLKIMFSYNNKELIINETVPNRFSPKSPDKAHLNLHINSLELGDSAVYFCASSHLDRGTEAFFGQGTRLTVV.

With regard to this clonotype: Possible read error: a much larger clone is one base away. The CDR3 spells CSAYRGTNTEAFF. The CDR3, as DNA: TGCAGTGCTTACCGGGGGACGAACACTGAAGCTTTCTTT. The V call is TRBV20-1, the J call TRBJ1-1, with TRBD1 as a possible D gene (5 bases). The CDR3 is 13 residues long. CDR1 is DFQATT, CDR2 SNEGSKA, per germline (reference sequence). The V end was cut by 5 bases, the J end by 1 base, with 11 bases between.

This clonotype appeared once. The chain recombines TRBV6-4 with TRBJ1-4; no firm D call. Germline V lookup: CDR1 MRHNA, CDR2 SNTAGT. This CDR3 region has 9 residues. The CDR3 sequence: CGKEEKLFF. The CDR3 DNA reads as TGTGGGAAGGAGGAAAAACTGTTTTTT.

The chain carries TRBV27 and TRBJ2-1; D might be TRBD1 (5 bases). V was clipped by 4 bases and J by 5 bases, with 15 bases between them. The CDR3 length is 15 residues. From germline, CDR1 is MNHEY and CDR2 SMNVEV (reference sequence). Written as DNA, the CDR3 is TGTGCCAGCAGTTACGGACACCCAGGGCACAATGAGCAGTTCTTC. The encoded protein is CASSYGHPGHNEQFF.

The V and J genes are TRBV5-1 and TRBJ2-7; 7 bases fit TRBD1. Germline CDR1 and CDR2: SGHRS and YFSETQ. V shed 7 bases and J 3 bases; nucleotides not matched to a gene: 7. The CDR3 spans 13 residues. CDR3 nucleotide sequence: TGCGCCAGCCGGGACAGCCCACTCTACGAGCAGTACTTC. Its protein product is CASRDSPLYEQYF.

The chain is built from TRBV10-2 and TRBJ2-7; D remains ambiguous. V dropped 2 bases and J dropped 2 bases, with 13 bases sitting between them. The CDR3 extends over 15 amino acids. Looked up from germline, CDR1 is WSHSY and CDR2 is SAAADI. The CDR3 DNA is TGCGCCAGCAGTGAGACGGACCTCCGGACCTACGAGCAGTACTTC. Translated: CASSETDLRTYEQYF.

The chain uses TRBV24-1 and TRBJ2-1; no definite D call. Germline V gene data show CDR1 as KGHDR and CDR2 as SFDVKD. CDR3 length: 15 amino acids. V lost 0 bases, J lost 9 bases, and 14 bases lay in between. CDR3 in amino acids: CATSDLRAEVAEQFF. The CDR3 DNA follows: TGTGCCACCAGTGATTTGAGGGCAGAGGTTGCTGAGCAGTTCTTC.

The rearrangement links TRBV25-1 to TRBJ2-1; TRBD2 agrees at 10 bases. V lost 5 bases, J lost 4 bases, and 17 bases stayed unmatched. Germline loops: CDR1 MGHDK, CDR2 SYGVNS. The CDR3 spans 19 residues. CDR3 sequence reads: CASSRGASGRGGAYNEQFF. DNA for the CDR3: TGTGCCAGCAGTCGGGGAGCTAGCGGGAGAGGGGGGGCTTACAATGAGCAGTTCTTC.

Remarks on this clonotype: A much larger clone differs from this one at a single base, so this may be a read error. The genes are TRBV5-1 and TRBJ2-3; TRBD2 matches at 9 bases. Germline loops: CDR1 SGHRS, CDR2 YFSETQ. This CDR3 has 15 residues. V shed 0 bases and J 10 bases; nucleotides not matched to a gene: 9. CDR3 protein: CASSLAAGGPDAQYF. The CDR3 DNA reads as TGCGCCAGCAGCTTGGCGGCGGGAGGGCCGGATGCGCAGTATTTT.

This clonotype was seen more than once but under ten times. The J gene is TRBJ2-7, the V gene TRBV7-3; D might be TRBD1 (6 bases). The V gene lost 5 bases and the J gene lost 1 base, with 12 bases spanning the gap. Germline-derived CDR1 and CDR2 are SGHTA and FQGTGA. The CDR3 spans 14 residues. This chain's CDR3 is CASSLQGGSYEQYF. The CDR3 nucleotides are TGTGCCAGCAGCCTACAGGGTGGGTCCTACGAGCAGTACTTC. The full variable domain, rest sourced from reference TRBV7-3 and TRBJ2-7, is GAGVSQTPSNKVTEKGKYVELRCDPISGHTALYWYRQSLGQGPEFLIYFQGTGAADDSGLPNDRFFAVRPEGSVSTLKIQRTERGDSAVYLCASSLQGGSYEQYFGPGTRLTVT.

The V gene is TRBV20-1, the J gene TRBJ1-1, with D uncertain. The CDR3 is made up of 12 amino acids. CDR1 is DFQATT, CDR2 SNEGSKA, per germline (reference sequence). V lost 1 base and J lost 7, with 10 bases in between. The CDR3 DNA is TGCAGTGCTAGAGGGGCGGCTGATGAAGCTTTCTTT. This encodes CSARGAADEAFF.

This clonotype occurred a few times. The CDR3 reads CSASRQGGTDTQYF. The DNA of the CDR3 is TGCAGTGCTTCTCGACAGGGAGGCACAGATACGCAGTATTTT. The chain recombines TRBV20-1 with TRBJ2-3, with 7 positions matching TRBD1. Per germline, CDR1 DFQATT and CDR2 SNEGSKA (reference sequence). With 5 bases clipped from V and 1 base from J, the junction kept 6 bases outside the gene matches. The CDR3 runs 14 residues.

This clonotype was detected a few times. The chain employs TRBV24-1 and TRBJ2-4, with TRBD2 matching 9 bases. The germline CDR1 and CDR2 sequences are KGHDR and SFDVKD. After removal of 1 base from V and 13 bases from J, the junction contained 13 bases not matched to a gene. The CDR3 extends over 16 amino acids. The CDR3 sequence is CATSDLSVAGAGEQYF. In nucleotides, the CDR3 is TGTGCCACCAGTGATTTATCAGTAGCGGGAGCTGGGGAGCAGTACTTC.

This clonotype came up a few times. This chain connects TRBV21-1 to TRBJ1-6; the table's D call of TRBD1 was not tested on the DNA. TRBV21-1 is a pseudogene segment. The length of the CDR3 is 16 residues. This chain's CDR3 is CASSKAGQGSVSPLHF. CDR3 nucleotides: TGTGCCAGCAGCAAAGCGGGACAGGGGTCGGTTTCACCCCTCCACTTT.